This T cell receptor (beta chain) originates from a study of beta chain features in type 1 diabetes. The isolated RNA, all of it, was reverse transcribed, so expressed TCRB transcripts were what got sequenced. Measured with immunoSEQ multiplex PCR; TCRdb has only the in-frame clones, and not every one. The sample contains roughly 220,000 clones, under 20% of which appear only once. This clone was found a few times. Its antigen is undetermined. Study-level results: People with Type 1 diabetes carried modestly yet significantly shorter TCRB CDR3s in all four CD4+ subsets.

The V and J ends lost 7 bases and 6 bases, in that order; junction bases with no gene match: 9. The CDR3 has 13 residues. Germline V gives CDR1 SGHVS, CDR2 FQNEAQ. The chain joins TRBV7-8 to TRBJ2-7; 7 nucleotides match TRBD1. The sequence was collected from a young man with type 1 diabetes. The sequenced sample was naive CD4+ T cells from blood. The CDR3, as DNA: TGTGCCAGCATCCCGACCCAGGGGGTCGAGCAGTACTTC. Translation: CASIPTQGVEQYF. The full variable domain, rest sourced from reference TRBV7-8 and TRBJ2-7, is GAGVSQSPRYKVAKRGQDVALRCDPISGHVSLFWYQQALGQGPEFLTYFQNEAQLDKSGLPSDRFFAERPEGSVSTLKIQRTQQEDSAVYLCASIPTQGVEQYFGPGTRLTVT.